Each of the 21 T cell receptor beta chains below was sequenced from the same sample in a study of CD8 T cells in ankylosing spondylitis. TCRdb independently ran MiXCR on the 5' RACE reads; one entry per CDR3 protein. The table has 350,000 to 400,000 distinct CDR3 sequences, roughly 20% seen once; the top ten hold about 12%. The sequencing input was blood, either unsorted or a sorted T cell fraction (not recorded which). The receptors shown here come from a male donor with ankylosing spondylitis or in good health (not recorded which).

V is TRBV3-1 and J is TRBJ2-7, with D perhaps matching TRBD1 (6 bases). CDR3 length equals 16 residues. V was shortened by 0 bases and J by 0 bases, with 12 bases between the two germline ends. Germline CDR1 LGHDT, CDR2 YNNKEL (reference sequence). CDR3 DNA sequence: TGTGCCAGCAGCCAAGATCACAGGGCCCACTCCTACGAGCAGTACTTC. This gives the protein CASSQDHRAHSYEQYF.

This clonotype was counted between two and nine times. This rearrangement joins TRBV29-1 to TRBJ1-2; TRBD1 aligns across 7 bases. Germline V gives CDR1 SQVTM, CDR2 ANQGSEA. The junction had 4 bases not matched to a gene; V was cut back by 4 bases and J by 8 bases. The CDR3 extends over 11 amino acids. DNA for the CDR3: TGCAGCGTTGCGACAGGGATAGGCTACACCTTC. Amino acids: CSVATGIGYTF. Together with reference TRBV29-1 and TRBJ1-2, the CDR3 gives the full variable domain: SAVISQKPSRDICQRGTSLTIQCQVDSQVTMMFWYRQQPGQSLTLIATANQGSEATYESGFVIDKFPISRPNLTFSTLTVSNMSPEDSSIYLCSVATGIGYTFGSGTRLTVV.

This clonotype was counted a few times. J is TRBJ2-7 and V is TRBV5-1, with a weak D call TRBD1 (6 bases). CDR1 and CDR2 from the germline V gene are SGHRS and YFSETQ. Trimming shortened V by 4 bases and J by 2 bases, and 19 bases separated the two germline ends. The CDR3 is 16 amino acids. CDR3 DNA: TGCGCCAGCAGCAAGGGACAACTCCTATCTACCTACGAGCAGTACTTC. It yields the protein CASSKGQLLSTYEQYF.

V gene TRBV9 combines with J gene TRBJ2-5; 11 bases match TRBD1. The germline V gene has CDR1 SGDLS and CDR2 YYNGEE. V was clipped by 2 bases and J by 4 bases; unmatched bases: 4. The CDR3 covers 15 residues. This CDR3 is CASSVGTGGPETQYF. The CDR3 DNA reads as TGTGCCAGCAGCGTTGGGACAGGGGGACCAGAGACCCAGTACTTC.

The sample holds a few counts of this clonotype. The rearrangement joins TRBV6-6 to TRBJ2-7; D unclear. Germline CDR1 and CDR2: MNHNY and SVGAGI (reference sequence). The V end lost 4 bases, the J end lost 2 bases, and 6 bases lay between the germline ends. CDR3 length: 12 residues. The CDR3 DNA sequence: TGTGCCAGCAGTTCAATTGCCTACGAGCAGTACTTC. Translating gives CASSSIAYEQYF.

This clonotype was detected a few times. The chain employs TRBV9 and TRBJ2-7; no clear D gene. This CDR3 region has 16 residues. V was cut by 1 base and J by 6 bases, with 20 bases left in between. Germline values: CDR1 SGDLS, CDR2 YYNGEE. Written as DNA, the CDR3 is TGTGCCAGCAGCGTAATCCCCGAGGCCCTTTCAGGCGAGCAGTACTTC. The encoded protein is CASSVIPEALSGEQYF.

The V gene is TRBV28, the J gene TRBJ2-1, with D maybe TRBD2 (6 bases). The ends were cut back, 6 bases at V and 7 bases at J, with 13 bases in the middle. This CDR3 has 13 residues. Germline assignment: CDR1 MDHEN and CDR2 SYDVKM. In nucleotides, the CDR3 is TGTGCCAGCAGAGGGGATGGGAGGAATGAGCAGTTCTTC. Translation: CASRGDGRNEQFF.

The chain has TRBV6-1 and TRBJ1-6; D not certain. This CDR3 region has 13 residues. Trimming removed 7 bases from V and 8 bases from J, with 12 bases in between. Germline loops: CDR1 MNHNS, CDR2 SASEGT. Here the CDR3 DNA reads TGTGCCAGCAAGGCGGTGGATTATTCACCCCTCCACTTT. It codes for CASKAVDYSPLHF.

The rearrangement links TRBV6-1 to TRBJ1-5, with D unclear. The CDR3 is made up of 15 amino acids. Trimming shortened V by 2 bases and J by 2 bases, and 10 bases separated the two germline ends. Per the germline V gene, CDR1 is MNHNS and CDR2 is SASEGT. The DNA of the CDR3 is TGTGCCAGCAGTGAACTCGGACGCGGCAATCAGCCCCAGCATTTT. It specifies CASSELGRGNQPQHF.

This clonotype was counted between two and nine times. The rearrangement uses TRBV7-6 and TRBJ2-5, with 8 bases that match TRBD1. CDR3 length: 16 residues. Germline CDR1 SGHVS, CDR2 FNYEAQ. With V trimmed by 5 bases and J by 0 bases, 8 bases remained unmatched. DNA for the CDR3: TGTGCCAGCAGCGTGGTTGGACAGGGTTACCAAGAGACCCAGTACTTC. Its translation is CASSVVGQGYQETQYF.

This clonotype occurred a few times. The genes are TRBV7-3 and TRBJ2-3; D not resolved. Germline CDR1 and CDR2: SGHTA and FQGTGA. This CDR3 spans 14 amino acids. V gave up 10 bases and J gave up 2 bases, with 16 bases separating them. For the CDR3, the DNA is TGTGCCAACGGTTACGACTTTCCCACAGATACGCAGTATTTT. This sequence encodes CANGYDFPTDTQYF.

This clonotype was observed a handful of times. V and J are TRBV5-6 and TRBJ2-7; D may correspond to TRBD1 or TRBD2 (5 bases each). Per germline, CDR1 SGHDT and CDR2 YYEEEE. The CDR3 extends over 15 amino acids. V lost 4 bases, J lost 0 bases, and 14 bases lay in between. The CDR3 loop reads CASSLGTVSSYEQYF. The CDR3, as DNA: TGTGCCAGCAGCCTAGGGACCGTGAGCTCCTACGAGCAGTACTTC.

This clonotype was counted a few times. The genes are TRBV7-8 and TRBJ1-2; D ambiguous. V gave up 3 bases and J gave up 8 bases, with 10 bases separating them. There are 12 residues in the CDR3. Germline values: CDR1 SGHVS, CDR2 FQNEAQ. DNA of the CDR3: TGTGCCAGCAGCTTTGGTTCTGGCGGCTACACCTTC. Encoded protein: CASSFGSGGYTF.

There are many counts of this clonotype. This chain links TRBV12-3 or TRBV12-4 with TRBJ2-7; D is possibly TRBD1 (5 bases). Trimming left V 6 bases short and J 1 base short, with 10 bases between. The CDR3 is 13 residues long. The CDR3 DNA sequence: TGTGCCAGCAGATCAGGGCTGTCCTACGAGCAGTACTTC. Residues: CASRSGLSYEQYF.

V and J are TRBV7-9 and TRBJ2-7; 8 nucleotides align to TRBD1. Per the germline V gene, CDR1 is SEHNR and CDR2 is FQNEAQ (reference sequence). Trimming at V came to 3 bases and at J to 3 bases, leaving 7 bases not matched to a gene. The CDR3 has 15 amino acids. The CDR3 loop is CASSFDDRGLYEQYF. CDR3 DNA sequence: TGTGCCAGCAGCTTCGACGACAGGGGACTCTACGAGCAGTACTTC.

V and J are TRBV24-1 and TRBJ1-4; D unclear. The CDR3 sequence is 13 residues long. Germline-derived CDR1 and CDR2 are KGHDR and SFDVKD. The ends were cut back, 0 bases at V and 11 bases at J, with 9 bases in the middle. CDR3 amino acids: CATSDLYPGKLFF. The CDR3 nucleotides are TGTGCCACCAGTGATTTGTACCCTGGGAAACTGTTTTTT.

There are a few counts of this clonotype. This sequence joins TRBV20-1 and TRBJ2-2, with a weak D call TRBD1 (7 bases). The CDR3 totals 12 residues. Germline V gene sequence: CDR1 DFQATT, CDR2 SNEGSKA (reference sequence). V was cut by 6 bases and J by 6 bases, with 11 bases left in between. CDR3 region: CSAPRGAGELFF. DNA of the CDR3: TGCAGTGCACCCAGGGGGGCCGGGGAGCTGTTTTTT.

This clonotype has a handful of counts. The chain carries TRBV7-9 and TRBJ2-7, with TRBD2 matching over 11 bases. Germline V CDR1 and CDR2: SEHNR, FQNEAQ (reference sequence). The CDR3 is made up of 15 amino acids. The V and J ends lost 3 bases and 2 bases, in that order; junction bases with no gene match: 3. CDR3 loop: CASSLASGGPYEQYF. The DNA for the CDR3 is TGTGCCAGCAGCTTGGCTAGCGGGGGGCCCTACGAGCAGTACTTC.

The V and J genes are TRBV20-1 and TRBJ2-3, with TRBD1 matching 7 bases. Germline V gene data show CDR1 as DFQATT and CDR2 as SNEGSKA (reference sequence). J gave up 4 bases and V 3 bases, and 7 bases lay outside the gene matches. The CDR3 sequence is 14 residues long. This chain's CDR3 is CSARSDREADTQYF. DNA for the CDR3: TGCAGTGCTAGGTCAGACAGGGAAGCAGATACGCAGTATTTT.

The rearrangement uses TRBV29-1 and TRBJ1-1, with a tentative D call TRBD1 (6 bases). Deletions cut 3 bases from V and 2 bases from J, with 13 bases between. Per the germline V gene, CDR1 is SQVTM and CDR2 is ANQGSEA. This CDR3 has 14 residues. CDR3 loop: CSVEGLGGNTEAFF. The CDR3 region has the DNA TGCAGCGTTGAGGGCCTAGGGGGAAACACTGAAGCTTTCTTT.

In DNA form, the CDR3 reads TGTGCCAGCAGTCAACCGACTAGCGGGGGCCATAACACAGATACGCAGTATTTT. Translated, it gives CASSQPTSGGHNTDTQYF. The chain uses TRBV27 and TRBJ2-3; 12 bases are shared with TRBD2. CDR1 is MNHEY and CDR2 is SMNVEV in the germline V gene (reference sequence). With 5 bases clipped from V and 2 bases from J, the junction kept 11 bases outside the gene matches. This CDR3 has 18 amino acids.